This TCR beta chain was captured by sequencing in a study of shared clonotypes between healthy human individuals. Study details: Three plates each covered CD4 naive and memory; CD8 naive two, CD8 memory one.

This clone was recorded only once. Libraries were prepared by immunoSEQ multiplex PCR; TCRdb keeps only in-frame clonotypes and omits some of them. The sample carries 1.5 million to 1.9 million clones, about 98% recorded once. Germline values: CDR1 SGHAT, CDR2 FQNNGV. The CDR3 covers 17 residues. Trimming pared 4 bases from V and 0 bases from J, leaving 18 bases between. Splitting the CD4+ cells yielded a CD45RA+ naive subset and a CD45RA-negative memory subset. Sequencing was done on a sample of naive CD4+ T cells sorted from blood. The subset was: CD45RA+ positively selected. This chain connects TRBV11-2 to TRBJ1-2; D is perhaps TRBD1 (6 bases). The TCR originated in a man aged 25 to 40 in good health. The CDR3 protein is CASSSPGREGANYGYTF. CDR3 nucleotide sequence: TGTGCCAGCAGCTCCCCAGGGAGGGAGGGGGCTAACTATGGCTACACCTTC.